These 27 T cell receptor beta chains were sequenced from one sample in a study of Tregs in tolerant kidney transplant recipients. Libraries were prepared by immunoSEQ multiplex PCR; TCRdb keeps only in-frame clonotypes and omits some of them. This sample has 60,000 to 95,000 clones, with 98% found just once. This specimen was CD4+ T cells from blood, taken before the transplant. Every receptor here comes from a human donor who received a combined kidney and bone marrow transplant.

The gene calls are TRBV7-6 and TRBJ2-2; TRBD2 might be the D (6 bases). V dropped 10 bases and J dropped 1 base, with 19 bases sitting between them. Germline V gene sequence: CDR1 SGHVS, CDR2 FNYEAQ. This CDR3 region has 16 residues. The DNA for the CDR3 is TGTGCCACCGGGACTCAAAGAAGGTTGAACACCGGGGAGCTGTTTTTT. This encodes CATGTQRRLNTGELFF.

In its sample, this clone was seen once. The chain has TRBV11-3 and TRBJ1-2; TRBD1 agrees at 8 bases. The CDR3 length is 16 residues. Trimming at V came to 1 base and at J to 1 base, leaving 5 bases not matched to a gene. CDR1 is SGHNT and CDR2 is YENEEA in the germline V gene. CDR3 in DNA: TGTGCCAGCAGCTTAGGCGGACAGGGTGATAACTATGGCTACACCTTC. Its translation is CASSLGGQGDNYGYTF. The full variable domain, rest sourced from reference TRBV11-3 and TRBJ1-2, is EAGVVQSPRYKIIEKKQPVAFWCNPISGHNTLYWYLQNLGQGPELLIRYENEEAVDDSQLPKDRFSAERLKGVDSTLKIQPAELGDSAVYLCASSLGGQGDNYGYTFGSGTRLTVV.

The chain is built from TRBV15 and TRBJ1-1; TRBD1 might be the D (5 bases). CDR1 and CDR2 from the germline V gene are LNHNV and YYDKDF (reference sequence). V was pared by 1 base and J by 3 bases, with 9 bases between. This CDR3 is built from 14 residues. CDR3 sequence (DNA): TGTGCCACCAGCAGAGTCCCGGGGGACACTGAAGCTTTCTTT. The encoded protein is CATSRVPGDTEAFF.

The sample holds one count of this clone. The chain is built from TRBV7-2 and TRBJ1-4; D is possibly TRBD1 (5 bases). CDR3 length equals 15 residues. V was pared by 5 bases and J by 7 bases, with 17 bases between. The germline V gene encodes CDR1 SGHTA and CDR2 FQGNSA. The CDR3 DNA reads as TGTGCCAGCAGCGATGGGACTTTGCAGGGTGAAAAACTGTTTTTT. The encoded protein is CASSDGTLQGEKLFF. Full variable domain (rest looked up from reference TRBV7-2 and TRBJ1-4): GAGVSQSPSNKVTEKGKDVELRCDPISGHTALYWYRQSLGQGLEFLIYFQGNSAPDKSGLPSDRFSAERTGGSVSTLTIQRTQQEDSAVYLCASSDGTLQGEKLFFGSGTQLSVL.

CDR3: CASSPGPRGEQYF. CDR3 DNA: TGTGCCAGCTCACCCGGACCGCGGGGCGAGCAGTACTTC. The chain joins TRBV18 to TRBJ2-7, with D maybe TRBD2 (6 bases). Trimming removed 3 bases from V and 6 bases from J, with 12 bases in between. In germline, CDR1 is KGHSH, CDR2 LQKENI. The CDR3 consists of 13 residues.

CDR3: CASSFPVVTEAFF. The CDR3 DNA reads TGTGCCAGCAGTTTTCCCGTCGTCACTGAAGCTTTCTTT. The V gene is TRBV28, the J gene TRBJ1-1; D not resolved. The ends were cut back, 3 bases at V and 4 bases at J, with 9 bases in the middle. There are 13 residues in the CDR3. CDR1 is MDHEN, CDR2 SYDVKM, per germline.

The chain couples TRBV19 to TRBJ2-1, with 12 bases lining up with TRBD2. This CDR3 spans 17 amino acids. Germline CDR1 LNHDA, CDR2 SQIVND (reference sequence). Trimming removed 5 bases from V and 7 bases from J; junction bases left unmatched: 12. The CDR3 sequence: CASSRALGLAGGNEQFF. The CDR3 nucleotides are TGTGCCAGTAGTCGCGCCTTGGGACTAGCGGGTGGGAATGAGCAGTTCTTC.

The chain carries TRBV12-5 and TRBJ1-3; D unclear. Trimming took 7 bases from V and 0 from J, leaving 4 bases between them. Germline CDR1 LGHNT, CDR2 FRNRAP. The CDR3 length is 12 residues. CDR3 region: CASESSGNTIYF. The CDR3 DNA is TGTGCTAGTGAGAGCTCTGGAAACACCATATATTTT.

The chain is built from TRBV9 and TRBJ2-3; 10 bases line up with TRBD2. Germline V gene data show CDR1 as SGDLS and CDR2 as YYNGEE. The CDR3 runs 16 residues. After removal of 0 bases from V and 2 bases from J, the junction contained 3 bases not matched to a gene. CDR3 nucleotides: TGTGCCAGCAGCGTAGGCCTAGCGGGGGCCACAGATACGCAGTATTTT. Amino acid sequence: CASSVGLAGATDTQYF. Based on the CDR3 plus reference TRBV9 and TRBJ2-3, the full variable domain is DSGVTQTPKHLITATGQRVTLRCSPRSGDLSVYWYQQSLDQGLQFLIQYYNGEERAKGNILERFSAQQFPDLHSELNLSSLELGDSALYFCASSVGLAGATDTQYFGPGTRLTVL.

J is TRBJ2-2 and V is TRBV5-1, with 9 bases that match TRBD2. Trimming at V came to 9 bases and at J to 3 bases, leaving 12 bases not matched to a gene. The CDR3 is 16 amino acids. Germline V gene sequence: CDR1 SGHRS, CDR2 YFSETQ. CDR3 in DNA: TGCGCCACCGCCGTCCTAGCGGGACTCGACACCGGGGAGCTGTTTTTT. It is translated as CATAVLAGLDTGELFF.

With regard to this clone: The junction and the germline gene differ at one end; a read error may be behind it. The V gene is TRBV14, the J gene TRBJ2-2, with D unresolved. The germline gives CDR1 SGHDN, CDR2 FVKESK. This CDR3 is 17 amino acids long. CDR3 sequence reads: CASSKDPVRSNTGELFF. The CDR3 DNA follows: TGTGCCAGCAGCAAAGACCCAGTTCGATCGAACACCGGGGAGCTGTTTTTT.

The rearrangement joins TRBV6-5 to TRBJ2-7, with 13 bases identical to TRBD2. Germline values: CDR1 MNHEY, CDR2 SVGAGI. This CDR3 contains 15 residues. V lost 5 bases, J lost 4 bases, and 5 bases stayed unmatched. DNA of the CDR3: TGTGCCAGCAGTCGTCCGGGACTAGCGGGATACGAGCAGTACTTC. It codes for CASSRPGLAGYEQYF.

V and J are TRBV5-1 and TRBJ2-3; possibly TRBD2 for D (6 bases). The V gene's germline CDR1 is SGHRS and CDR2 YFSETQ. The CDR3 has 17 residues. V was clipped by 1 base and J by 2 bases, with 17 bases between them. CDR3 nucleotides: TGCGCCAGCAGCTTGCCTCAGTCAGCGGGTTCCACAGATACGCAGTATTTT. Amino acid sequence: CASSLPQSAGSTDTQYF.

The chain has TRBV10-3 and TRBJ2-7; 7 nucleotides agree with TRBD1. V lost 6 bases to trimming and J lost 6 bases; unmatched junction nucleotides: 5. There are 12 residues in the CDR3. CDR1 is ENHRY, CDR2 SYGVKD, per germline. The CDR3 bases are TGTGCCATCAGCGCTGACAGGGCCGAGCAGTACTTC. It specifies CAISADRAEQYF.

The V gene is TRBV5-4, the J gene TRBJ2-7; TRBD1 matches at 8 bases. CDR1 is SGHNT and CDR2 is YYREEE in the germline V gene (reference sequence). The CDR3 is 17 amino acids. Trimming took 0 bases from V and 3 from J; bases not matched to a gene: 11. The CDR3 region is CASSLATGDRTLYEQYF. DNA for the CDR3: TGTGCCAGCAGCTTGGCTACCGGGGACAGGACCCTCTACGAGCAGTACTTC.

This clone was observed once. The chain joins TRBV28 to TRBJ2-1; D gene unclear. The CDR3 is 13 residues long. V was clipped by 3 bases and J by 6 bases, with 9 bases between them. CDR1 MDHEN and CDR2 SYDVKM come from the germline V gene. The CDR3 here is CASSFGLSNEQFF. Written as DNA, the CDR3 is TGTGCCAGCAGTTTCGGTCTCTCCAATGAGCAGTTCTTC.

This sequence joins TRBV9 and TRBJ2-1; possibly TRBD2 for D (7 bases). The CDR3 is 16 residues long. Trimming took 0 bases from V and 7 from J, leaving 17 bases between them. Germline CDR1 and CDR2: SGDLS and YYNGEE. CDR3 in DNA: TGTGCCAGCAGCGTAGGAGAGGGGGGCGGGAGAAATGAGCAGTTCTTC. It yields the protein CASSVGEGGGRNEQFF.

The rearrangement links TRBV7-3 to TRBJ2-2; D gene ambiguous. V was clipped by 5 bases and J by 0 bases, with 7 bases between them. The CDR3 totals 14 residues. CDR1 is SGHTA, CDR2 FQGTGA, per germline. CDR3 region: CASSQISNTGELFF. The CDR3 DNA sequence: TGTGCCAGCAGCCAGATCTCGAACACCGGGGAGCTGTTTTTT.

This rearrangement joins TRBV7-2 to TRBJ2-1; the match to TRBD2 covers 10 bases. The CDR3 covers 15 residues. The germline V gene has CDR1 SGHTA and CDR2 FQGNSA. V lost 5 bases to trimming and J lost 4 bases; unmatched junction nucleotides: 5. The CDR3 DNA is TGTGCCAGCAGCCTTAGCGGGAGGATATACAATGAGCAGTTCTTC. Residues: CASSLSGRIYNEQFF. Based on the CDR3 plus reference TRBV7-2 and TRBJ2-1, the full variable domain is GAGVSQSPSNKVTEKGKDVELRCDPISGHTALYWYRQSLGQGLEFLIYFQGNSAPDKSGLPSDRFSAERTGGSVSTLTIQRTQQEDSAVYLCASSLSGRIYNEQFFGPGTRLTVL.

The V call is TRBV27, the J call TRBJ2-5; 7 bases are a match to TRBD2. Trimming took 5 bases from V and 3 from J; bases not matched to a gene: 3. Germline CDR1 reads MNHEY; CDR2 reads SMNVEV (reference sequence). The CDR3 is 13 amino acids. CDR3 loop: CASSKSGEETQYF. In nucleotides, the CDR3 is TGTGCCAGCAGTAAAAGCGGGGAAGAGACCCAGTACTTC.

This chain connects TRBV5-1 to TRBJ1-6, with 7 bases lining up with TRBD1. This CDR3 has 14 amino acids. Losses at the gene ends were 4 bases for V and 5 bases for J; bases not matched to a gene: 3. The germline V gene encodes CDR1 SGHRS and CDR2 YFSETQ. CDR3 sequence reads: CASSLGQDNSPLHF. For the CDR3, the DNA is TGCGCCAGCAGCCTCGGACAGGATAATTCACCCCTCCACTTT.

This clone was detected only once. The genes are TRBV10-3 and TRBJ2-3, with D possibly TRBD2 on 6 matching bases. Germline CDR1 reads ENHRY; CDR2 reads SYGVKD. The CDR3 sequence is 14 residues long. Trimming stripped 7 bases from V and 0 bases from J, with 11 bases between. CDR3 bases: TGTGCCATCAAGGCTAGCGCGAGCACAGATACGCAGTATTTT. This sequence encodes CAIKASASTDTQYF.

The V call is TRBV5-5, the J call TRBJ1-2; no clear D gene. Trimming shortened V by 0 bases and J by 4 bases, and 7 bases separated the two germline ends. The germline V gene has CDR1 SGHKS and CDR2 YYEKEE (reference sequence). The CDR3 consists of 13 residues. This chain's CDR3 is CASSLDSFYGYTF. The CDR3 nucleotides read TGTGCCAGCAGCTTGGACAGCTTCTATGGCTACACCTTC.

This clone has a single count. The J gene is TRBJ2-2, the V gene TRBV6-5, with TRBD1 matching 11 bases. J lost 5 bases, V lost 7 bases, and 3 bases had no gene match. Germline loops: CDR1 MNHEY, CDR2 SVGAGI. The CDR3 has 14 amino acids. CDR3 sequence: CASIGTGGTGELFF. Written as DNA, the CDR3 is TGTGCCAGCATCGGGACAGGGGGAACCGGGGAGCTGTTTTTT.

V usage is TRBV7-8 and J usage is TRBJ1-5; possibly TRBD1 for D (5 bases). Germline CDR1 and CDR2: SGHVS and FQNEAQ. This CDR3 is built from 16 residues. With 4 bases removed from V and 4 bases from J, the gap between germline ends came to 17 bases. The CDR3 here is CASSSADTGPNQPQHF. CDR3 bases: TGTGCCAGCAGCTCTGCTGACACAGGACCAAATCAGCCCCAGCATTTT. The full variable domain, with the rest looked up from reference TRBV7-8 and TRBJ1-5, is GAGVSQSPRYKVAKRGQDVALRCDPISGHVSLFWYQQALGQGPEFLTYFQNEAQLDKSGLPSDRFFAERPEGSVSTLKIQRTQQEDSAVYLCASSSADTGPNQPQHFGDGTRLSIL.

V gene TRBV9 combines with J gene TRBJ2-2; D uncertain. The V end lost 0 bases, the J end lost 1 base, and 10 bases lay between the germline ends. The CDR3 sequence is 16 residues long. From germline, CDR1 is SGDLS and CDR2 YYNGEE. CDR3 in amino acids: CASSVVGDLNTGELFF. DNA of the CDR3: TGTGCCAGCAGCGTAGTAGGAGACTTGAACACCGGGGAGCTGTTTTTT.

The V call is TRBV11-3, the J call TRBJ2-1; TRBD1 is a possible D gene (5 bases). Germline values: CDR1 SGHNT, CDR2 YENEEA. V lost 2 bases to trimming and J lost 1 base, with 6 bases between them. The CDR3 extends over 14 amino acids. DNA for the CDR3: TGTGCCAGCAGCTTAACAGGTTCCTACAATGAGCAGTTCTTC. Encoded protein: CASSLTGSYNEQFF.